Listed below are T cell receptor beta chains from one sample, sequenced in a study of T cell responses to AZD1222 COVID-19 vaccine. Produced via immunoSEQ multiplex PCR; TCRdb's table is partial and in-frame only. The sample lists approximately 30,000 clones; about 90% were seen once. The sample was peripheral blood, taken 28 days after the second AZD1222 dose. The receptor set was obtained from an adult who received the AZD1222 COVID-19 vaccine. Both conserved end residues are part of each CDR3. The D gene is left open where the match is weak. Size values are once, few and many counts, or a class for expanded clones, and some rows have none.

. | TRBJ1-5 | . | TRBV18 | TGTGCCAGCTCACAGGAACAGTACAATCAGCCCCAGCATTTT | CASSQEQYNQPQHF
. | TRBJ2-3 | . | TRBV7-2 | TGTGCCAGCAGATCGAGCACAGATACGCAGTATTTT | CASRSSTDTQYF
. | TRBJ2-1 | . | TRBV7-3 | TGTGCCAGCAGCCCCATTGGAGCGTCTCCTGATAGTGAGCAGTTCTTC | CASSPIGASPDSEQFF
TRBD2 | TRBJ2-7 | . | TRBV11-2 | TGTGCCAGCAGACAAGCGGGACTAGCGGGAGGGGGGTACGAGCAGTACTTC | CASRQAGLAGGGYEQYF
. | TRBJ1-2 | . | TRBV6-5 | TGTGCCAGCAGTTATAATTTCGGGTCCAACTATGGCTACACCTTC | CASSYNFGSNYGYTF
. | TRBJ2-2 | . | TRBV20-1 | TGCAGTGCTAGTGACCCACGGGGGCGGTCGACCGGGGAGCTGTTTTTT | CSASDPRGRSTGELFF
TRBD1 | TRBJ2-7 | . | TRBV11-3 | TGTGCCAGCAGCGCAGGGACAGCCGCGCAGTACTTC | CASSAGTAAQYF
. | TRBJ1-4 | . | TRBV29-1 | TGCAGCGCTGGGGAAACGCACACCTCGGGAGGTGAAAAACTGTTTTTT | CSAGETHTSGGEKLFF
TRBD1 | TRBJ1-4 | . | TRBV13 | TGTGCCAGCAGCGAACTCGGGACAGGGGATGAAAAACTGTTTTTT | CASSELGTGDEKLFF
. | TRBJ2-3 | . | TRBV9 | TGTGCCAGCACCCGAGGCAGGGGCACAGATACGCAGTATTTT | CASTRGRGTDTQYF
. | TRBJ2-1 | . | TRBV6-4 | TGTGCCAGCAGTGACCGGGGGAGCAATGAGCAGTTCTTC | CASSDRGSNEQFF
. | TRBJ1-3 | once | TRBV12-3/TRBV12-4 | TGTGCCAGCAGACAGAGCTCTGGAAACACCATATATTTT | CASRQSSGNTIYF
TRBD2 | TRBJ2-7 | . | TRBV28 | TGTGCCAGCAGTTTAAGGGCTAGCGGGAACTACGAGCAGTACTTC | CASSLRASGNYEQYF
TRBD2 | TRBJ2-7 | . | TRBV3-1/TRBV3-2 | TGTGCCAGCAGCCAAGGATTAGGGACTAGCGGGAGCGAGCAGTACTTC | CASSQGLGTSGSEQYF
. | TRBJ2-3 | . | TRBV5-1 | TGCGCCAGCAGCTTGGACCGACCTAGCACAGATACGCAGTATTTT | CASSLDRPSTDTQYF
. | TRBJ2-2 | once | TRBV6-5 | TGTGCCAGCAGTCCCCCGGGTTCCGGGGAGCTGTTTTTT | CASSPPGSGELFF
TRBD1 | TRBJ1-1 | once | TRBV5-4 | TGTGCCAGCAGCTTAGTACAGGGGCGAACTGAAGCTTTCTTT | CASSLVQGRTEAFF
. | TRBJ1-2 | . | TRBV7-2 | TGTGCCAGCGGCCATTATACCCCCGGGGTCTATGGCTACACCTTC | CASGHYTPGVYGYTF
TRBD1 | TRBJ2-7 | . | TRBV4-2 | TGTGCCAGCAGCCAAGCCAGGGGGTCGGCCTACGAGCAGTACTTC | CASSQARGSAYEQYF
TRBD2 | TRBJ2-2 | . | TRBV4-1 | TGCGCCAGCGGCCGCCGGATAGGGACTAGCGGGACGAACACCGGGGAGCTGTTTTTT | CASGRRIGTSGTNTGELFF
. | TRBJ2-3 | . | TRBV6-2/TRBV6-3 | TGTGCCAGCAGCCGAGAAGCCGGGCGGGCGCAGTATTTT | CASSREAGRAQYF
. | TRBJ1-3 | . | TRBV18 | TGTGCCAGCTCACCACAGGGAGGTGGAAACACCATATATTTT | CASSPQGGGNTIYF
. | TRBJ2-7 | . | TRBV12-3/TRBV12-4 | TGTGCCAGCAGACAGGGAGCGGGCGAGCAGTACTTC | CASRQGAGEQYF
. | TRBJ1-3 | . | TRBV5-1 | TGCGCCAGCAGAGAACCTGGAAACACCATATATTTT | CASREPGNTIYF
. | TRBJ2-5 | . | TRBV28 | TGTGCCAGCAGTTTTTATGGTAGCGGCCAAGAGACCCAGTACTTC | CASSFYGSGQETQYF
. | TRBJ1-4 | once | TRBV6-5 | TGTGCCAGCAGAGGTGTCGGTGAAAAACTGTTTTTT | CASRGVGEKLFF
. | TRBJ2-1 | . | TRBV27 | TGTGCCAGCAGTTTAGGATGGGCAAGTTCCGGCAATGAGCAGTTCTTC | CASSLGWASSGNEQFF
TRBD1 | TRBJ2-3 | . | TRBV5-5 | TGTGCCAGCAGCTTACAGGGGGGAACGCAGTATTTT | CASSLQGGTQYF
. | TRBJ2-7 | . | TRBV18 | TGTGCCAGCTCACCACCCCCTGGGGGGCTCGAGCAGTACTTC | CASSPPPGGLEQYF
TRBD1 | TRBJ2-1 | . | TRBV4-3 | TGCGCCAGCAGCCAAGGGGACAGTTCCTACAATGAGCAGTTCTTC | CASSQGDSSYNEQFF
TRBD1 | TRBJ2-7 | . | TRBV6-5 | TGTGCCAGCACAGAACAGGGGTACGAGCAGTACTTC | CASTEQGYEQYF
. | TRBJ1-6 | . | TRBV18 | TGTGCCAGCTCACCAGATGGGAGACACTCGAGCTCCTATAATTCACCCCTCCACTTT | CASSPDGRHSSSYNSPLHF
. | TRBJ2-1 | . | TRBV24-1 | TGTGCCACCAGTGATTTGCAGGGTTTTCAGCAGTTCTTC | CATSDLQGFQQFF
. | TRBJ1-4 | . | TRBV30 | TGTGCCTGGAGTCCCGGGGAGGTTGGAAAACTGTTTTTT | CAWSPGEVGKLFF
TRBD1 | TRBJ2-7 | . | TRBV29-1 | TGCAGCGTTGGGGGACAGGGTGACGAGCAGTACTTC | CSVGGQGDEQYF
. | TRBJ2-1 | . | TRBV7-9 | TGTGCCAGCAGCTTAGTCCCCCGACAGGATCAGTTCTTC | CASSLVPRQDQFF
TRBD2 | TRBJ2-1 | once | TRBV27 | TGTGCCAGCAGTTTATTGTCGGGCGGGAGGGCCCCATACAATGAGCAGTTCTTC | CASSLLSGGRAPYNEQFF
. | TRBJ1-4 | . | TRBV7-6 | TGTGCCAGCAGCTTAGGTGCAGGGCCTAATGAAAAACTGTTTTTT | CASSLGAGPNEKLFF
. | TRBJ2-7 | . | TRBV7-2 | TGTGCCAGCAGCGCCATAGCTTTTTTAGAGGAGCAGTACTTC | CASSAIAFLEEQYF
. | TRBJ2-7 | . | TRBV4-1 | TGCGCCAGCAGCCTTAAACAGGCCTACGAGCAGTACTTC | CASSLKQAYEQYF
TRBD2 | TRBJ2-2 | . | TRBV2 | TGTGCCAGCAGTGTACAAGCGGGAATGGTCGGGGAGCTGTTTTTT | CASSVQAGMVGELFF
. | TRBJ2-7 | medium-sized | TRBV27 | TGTGCCAGCAGTATCTCAGGGGCCAACTACGAGCAGTACTTC | CASSISGANYEQYF
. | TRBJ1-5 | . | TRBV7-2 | TGTGCCAGCAGCTCAGGGGCTTCCTTCGGTCAGCCCCAGCATTTT | CASSSGASFGQPQHF
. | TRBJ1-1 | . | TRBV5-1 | TGCGCCAGCAGCTTGGTTGTTCCGAACACTGAAGCTTTCTTT | CASSLVVPNTEAFF
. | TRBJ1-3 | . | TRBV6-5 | TGTGCCATTGCAGGAAGCTCGTACTCTGGAAACACCATATATTTT | CAIAGSSYSGNTIYF
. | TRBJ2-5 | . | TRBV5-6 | TGTGCCAGCAGCTTAGAGCGGGTACTCCAAGAGACCCAGTACTTC | CASSLERVLQETQYF
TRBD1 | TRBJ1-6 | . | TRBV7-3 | TGTGCCAGCAGCTTAGGGGACAGAGACAATTCACCCCTCCACTTT | CASSLGDRDNSPLHF
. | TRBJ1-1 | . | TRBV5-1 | TGCGCCAGCAGCCCTACGACAGGGAACACTGAAGCTTTCTTT | CASSPTTGNTEAFF
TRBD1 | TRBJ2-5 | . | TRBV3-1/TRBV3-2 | TGTGCCAGCAGCCTACAGGGGGCTGGAGAGACCCAGTACTTC | CASSLQGAGETQYF
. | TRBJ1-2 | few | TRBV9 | TGTGCCAGCAGCGTAGGGCAGGGGTTTAACTATGGCTACACCTTC | CASSVGQGFNYGYTF